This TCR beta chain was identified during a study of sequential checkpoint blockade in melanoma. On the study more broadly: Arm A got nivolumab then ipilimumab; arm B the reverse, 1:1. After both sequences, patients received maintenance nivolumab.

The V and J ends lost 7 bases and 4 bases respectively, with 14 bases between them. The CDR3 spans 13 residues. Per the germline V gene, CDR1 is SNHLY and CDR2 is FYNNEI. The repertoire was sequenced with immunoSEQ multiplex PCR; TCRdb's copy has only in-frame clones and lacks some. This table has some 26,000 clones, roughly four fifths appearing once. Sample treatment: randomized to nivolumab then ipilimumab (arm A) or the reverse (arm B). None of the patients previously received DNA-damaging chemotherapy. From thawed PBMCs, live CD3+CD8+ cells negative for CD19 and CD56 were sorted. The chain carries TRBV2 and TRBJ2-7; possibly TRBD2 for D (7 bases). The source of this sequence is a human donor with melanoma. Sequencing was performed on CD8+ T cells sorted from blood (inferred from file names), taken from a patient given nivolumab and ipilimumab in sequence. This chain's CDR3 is CASKGGARYEQYF. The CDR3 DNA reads TGTGCCAGCAAGGGGGGGGCGAGGTACGAGCAGTACTTC.